This TCR beta chain was identified in a study of blood T cell repertoires in COVID-19. About the research overall: Some COVID-19 samples were acute and others convalescent; all came from the United States, Italy and Spain. The cDNA or gDNA used as material had been derived from T cells, B-cell-depleted T cells, or PBMCs.

As handled by the study authors: Reference gene primer amplification yielded estimated nucleated cell counts. TCRdb's table, derived via immunoSEQ multiplex PCR, lists solely in-frame clones and lacks some. That table furnishes V, J and clone size, whereas the DNA furnished D and trimming. This sample has around 330,000 clones, with over 75% found just once. The CDR3 sequence is 17 residues long. Germline V gene data show CDR1 as LGHNA and CDR2 as YNFKEQ. Trimming at V came to 1 base and at J to 0 bases, leaving 6 bases not matched to a gene. The sample taken for sequencing was peripheral blood. This sequence originates from a woman aged 45-59 years with active or convalescent COVID-19. The chain combines TRBV4-2 with TRBJ1-3; 7 nucleotides agree with TRBD1. CDR3 sequence: CASSQAKGQLSGNTIYF. In DNA form, the CDR3 reads TGTGCCAGCAGCCAAGCTAAGGGACAGCTCTCTGGAAACACCATATATTTT.